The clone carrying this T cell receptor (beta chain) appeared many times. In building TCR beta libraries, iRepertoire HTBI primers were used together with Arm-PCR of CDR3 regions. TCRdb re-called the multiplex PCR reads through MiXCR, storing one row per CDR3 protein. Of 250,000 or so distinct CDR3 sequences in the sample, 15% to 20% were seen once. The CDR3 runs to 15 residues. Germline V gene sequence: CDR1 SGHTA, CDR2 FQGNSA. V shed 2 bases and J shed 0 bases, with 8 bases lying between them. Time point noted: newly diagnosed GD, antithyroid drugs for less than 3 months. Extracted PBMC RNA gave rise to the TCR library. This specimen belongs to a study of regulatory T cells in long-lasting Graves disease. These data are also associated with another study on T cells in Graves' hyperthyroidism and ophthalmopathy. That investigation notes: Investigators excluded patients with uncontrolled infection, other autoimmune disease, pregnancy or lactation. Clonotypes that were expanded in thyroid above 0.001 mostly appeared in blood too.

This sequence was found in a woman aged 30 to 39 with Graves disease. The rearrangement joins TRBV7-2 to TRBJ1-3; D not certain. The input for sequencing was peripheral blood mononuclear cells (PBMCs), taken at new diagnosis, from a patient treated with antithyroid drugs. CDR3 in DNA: TGTGCCAGCAGCTTATCGCACAGCTCTGGAAACACCATATATTTT. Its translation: CASSLSHSSGNTIYF.